Listed below are T cell receptor beta chains from one sample, sequenced in a study of blood T cell repertoires in COVID-19. TCRdb's table, derived via immunoSEQ multiplex PCR, lists solely in-frame clones and lacks some. This table holds 70,000 to 85,000 clones, about 86% found once. The sample comprised peripheral blood. The receptors come from a woman aged 80 or over in a cohort sampled during active or convalescent COVID-19. The CDR3 runs from the conserved cysteine through the conserved F or W. The order of the fields is CDR3 protein, V gene, J gene.

CDR3: CASSRTGSYEQYF
V: TRBV25-1
J: TRBJ2-7

CDR3: CASSHSRVTNYGYTF
V: TRBV3-1/TRBV3-2
J: TRBJ1-2

CDR3: CATSSAGTDTQYF
V: TRBV24-1
J: TRBJ2-3

CDR3: CATSELTSGRVYF
V: TRBV24-1
J: TRBJ2-7

CDR3: CASSRTSDEQFF
V: TRBV18
J: TRBJ2-1

CDR3: CASSRDRDYGYTF
V: TRBV5-4
J: TRBJ1-2

CDR3: CASSLSRGRLLVYEQYF
V: TRBV11-2
J: TRBJ2-7

CDR3: CASSQGRLASEQFF
V: TRBV3-1/TRBV3-2
J: TRBJ2-1

CDR3: CASSQGLGTSGGGEQFF
V: TRBV3-1/TRBV3-2
J: TRBJ2-1

CDR3: CASSLETAQNTEAFF
V: TRBV11-2
J: TRBJ1-1

CDR3: CASSLDGREGGELFF
V: TRBV5-5
J: TRBJ2-2